A single sample is the source of the 29 T cell receptor beta chains below, sequenced in a study of OX40 agonist ivuxolimab in advanced cancers. TCRdb's table, derived via immunoSEQ multiplex PCR, lists solely in-frame clones and lacks some. The sample yields roughly 65,000 clones, around four fifths seen once. Here the sequenced sample was CD4+ or CD8+ T cells sorted from blood, taken in a trial of the OX40 agonist ivuxolimab. The receptor set was obtained from an adult with an advanced solid tumor such as melanoma, head and neck, liver or kidney cancer.

The rearrangement joins TRBV30 to TRBJ2-3; D is perhaps TRBD1 (5 bases). The V gene lost 2 bases and the J gene lost 2 bases, with 11 bases spanning the gap. The CDR3 is made up of 14 amino acids. The V gene's germline CDR1 is GTSNPN and CDR2 SVGIG (reference sequence). CDR3 in DNA: TGTGCCTGGAGTCCGGACAAACTCACAGATACGCAGTATTTT. Translation: CAWSPDKLTDTQYF. Together with reference TRBV30 and TRBJ2-3, the CDR3 gives the full variable domain: SQTIHQWPATLVQPVGSPLSLECTVEGTSNPNLYWYRQAAGRGLQLLFYSVGIGQISSEVPQNLSASRPQDRQFILSSKKLLLSDSGFYLCAWSPDKLTDTQYFGPGTRLTVL.

In the case of this clone: The junction shows a germline mismatch at one end, possibly a read error. The chain couples TRBV28 to TRBJ1-5; perhaps TRBD1 as D (5 bases). The CDR3 runs 12 residues. Germline V gene sequence: CDR1 MDHEN, CDR2 SYDVKM. DNA for the CDR3: TGTGCCAGCAGCTTATCCCAGGGGCCCCAGCATTTT. Its translation is CASSLSQGPQHF.

This chain connects TRBV7-9 to TRBJ1-5; 12 nucleotides align to TRBD1. Losses at the gene ends were 5 bases for V and 5 bases for J; bases not matched to a gene: 4. This CDR3 spans 15 amino acids. Germline V CDR1 and CDR2: SEHNR, FQNEAQ (reference sequence). The CDR3: CASSPGTGGHQPQHF. For the CDR3, the DNA is TGTGCCAGCAGCCCCGGGACAGGGGGCCATCAGCCCCAGCATTTT.

V gene TRBV5-4 combines with J gene TRBJ1-1; 7 bases match TRBD1. The V gene's germline CDR1 is SGHNT and CDR2 YYREEE (reference sequence). The V and J ends lost 3 bases and 1 base, in that order; junction bases with no gene match: 0. CDR3 length: 13 residues. The CDR3 protein is CASSWDRNTEAFF. DNA for the CDR3: TGTGCCAGCAGCTGGGACAGGAACACTGAAGCTTTCTTT. Full variable domain (outside the CDR3, taken from reference TRBV5-4 and TRBJ1-1): ETGVTQSPTHLIKTRGQQVTLRCSSQSGHNTVSWYQQALGQGPQFIFQYYREEENGRGNFPPRFSGLQFPNYSSELNVNALELDDSALYLCASSWDRNTEAFFGQGTRLTVV.

The genes are TRBV11-2 and TRBJ2-1; TRBD2 aligns across 9 bases. This CDR3 is built from 15 residues. V was pared by 3 bases and J by 7 bases, with 7 bases of the junction left unmatched. Per the germline V gene, CDR1 is SGHAT and CDR2 is FQNNGV. The chain's CDR3 is CASSFLLAGKNEQFF. In nucleotides, the CDR3 is TGTGCCAGCAGCTTCTTGCTAGCGGGGAAGAATGAGCAGTTCTTC.

This sequence joins TRBV11-2 and TRBJ2-7; TRBD2 aligns across 10 bases. Germline V gives CDR1 SGHAT, CDR2 FQNNGV. Losses at the gene ends were 3 bases for V and 5 bases for J; bases not matched to a gene: 4. There are 14 residues in the CDR3. Here the CDR3 DNA reads TGTGCCAGCAGCTTCCTAGCGGGAGTGGACGAGCAGTACTTC. Its protein is CASSFLAGVDEQYF.

The chain employs TRBV5-1 and TRBJ2-1; 12 positions agree with TRBD2. V lost 4 bases to trimming and J lost 8 bases; unmatched junction nucleotides: 7. Looked up from germline, CDR1 is SGHRS and CDR2 is YFSETQ. The CDR3 is 15 amino acids. DNA for the CDR3: TGCGCCAGCAGCCGGGCTAGCGGGAGGGGCGATGAGCAGTTCTTC. It codes for CASSRASGRGDEQFF.

The chain recombines TRBV2 with TRBJ2-5, with 8 bases aligning to TRBD1. CDR1 SNHLY and CDR2 FYNNEI come from the germline V gene. Trimming cost V 4 bases and J 1 base; bases outside gene matches: 2. The CDR3 totals 14 residues. The CDR3: CASSGDRSQETQYF. CDR3 DNA sequence: TGTGCCAGCAGTGGGGACAGGTCCCAAGAGACCCAGTACTTC.

The CDR3 protein is CASSLGASVSTDTQYF. The DNA of the CDR3 is TGTGCCAGCAGCTTAGGGGCTAGCGTGAGCACAGATACGCAGTATTTT. The chain combines TRBV7-8 with TRBJ2-3; TRBD2 might be the D (6 bases). CDR1 SGHVS and CDR2 FQNEAQ come from the germline V gene. Deletions cut 1 base from V and 0 bases from J, with 11 bases between. The CDR3 has 16 residues.

Comment on this clone: Germline and junction disagree at one end, which may indicate a read error. The rearrangement links TRBV7-7 to TRBJ2-3, with 14 bases lining up with TRBD2. The CDR3 loop spans 18 amino acids. The germline CDR1 and CDR2 sequences are SSHAT and FNYEAQ (reference sequence). For the CDR3, the DNA is TGTGCTAGCAGCCCGGGACTAGCGGGGGCCAGAACCACAGATACGCAGTATTTT. It encodes CASSPGLAGARTTDTQYF.

This clone appeared once. The genes are TRBV30 and TRBJ1-5; 11 bases are shared with TRBD1. Germline V gene sequence: CDR1 GTSNPN, CDR2 SVGIG (reference sequence). This CDR3 spans 16 amino acids. The trim removed 0 bases at V and 6 bases at J, leaving 7 bases unmatched. CDR3 region: CAWSVLGTGGGQPQHF. The CDR3 region has the DNA TGTGCCTGGAGTGTACTGGGGACAGGGGGGGGTCAGCCCCAGCATTTT.

CDR3 DNA: TGCGCCAGCAGCCCCCGAGCAAGGGGACAGGGTACAGAAAAACTGTTTTTT. It yields the protein CASSPRARGQGTEKLFF. The V gene is TRBV5-1, the J gene TRBJ1-4; 9 bases fit TRBD1. After removal of 4 bases from V and 8 bases from J, the junction contained 15 bases not matched to a gene. This CDR3 spans 17 amino acids. The V gene's germline CDR1 is SGHRS and CDR2 YFSETQ.

The V call is TRBV19, the J call TRBJ2-2; 9 bases match TRBD1. This CDR3 comprises 15 residues. J lost 4 bases, V lost 6 bases, and 6 bases had no gene match. Germline loops: CDR1 LNHDA, CDR2 SQIVND (reference sequence). The CDR3 sequence is CASRVQGAVTGELFF. Written as DNA, the CDR3 is TGTGCCAGTAGGGTACAGGGGGCGGTCACCGGGGAGCTGTTTTTT.

Only a few counts were recorded for this clone. This rearrangement joins TRBV7-8 to TRBJ1-5; the D is unclear. V was clipped by 5 bases and J by 6 bases, with 17 bases between them. Germline V gives CDR1 SGHVS, CDR2 FQNEAQ. The CDR3 has 15 amino acids. The CDR3 spells CASSLDPLGGQPQHF. The CDR3 nucleotides read TGTGCCAGCAGCCTTGACCCCTTAGGCGGTCAGCCCCAGCATTTT.

V usage is TRBV6-5 and J usage is TRBJ2-1; 7 nucleotides agree with TRBD1. V shed 6 bases, J shed 6 bases, and the junction held 11 bases outside the gene matches. This CDR3 has 15 amino acids. Looked up from germline, CDR1 is MNHEY and CDR2 is SVGAGI. CDR3 in DNA: TGTGCCAGCAGCCAGACAGGGACCCTTTCCAATGAGCAGTTCTTC. It encodes CASSQTGTLSNEQFF.

The chain combines TRBV7-9 with TRBJ2-3, with a tentative D call TRBD2 (5 bases). CDR1 and CDR2 from the germline V gene are SEHNR and FQNEAQ (reference sequence). The V gene lost 7 bases and the J gene lost 5 bases, with 13 bases spanning the gap. The CDR3 extends over 13 amino acids. The CDR3 is CASTNPGKDTQYF. In nucleotides, the CDR3 is TGTGCCAGCACCAACCCGGGGAAAGATACGCAGTATTTT.

The chain couples TRBV18 to TRBJ2-1; D may be TRBD1 (5 bases). Trimming removed 2 bases at V and 7 bases at J, with 9 bases between. The V gene's germline CDR1 is KGHSH and CDR2 LQKENI. The CDR3 covers 13 residues. DNA of the CDR3: TGTGCCAGCTCACCAGGGGCTCGGAATGAGCAGTTCTTC. This codes for CASSPGARNEQFF.

This clone was picked up a small number of times. Here the CDR3 DNA reads TGCGCCAGCAGCTTGCCCCGGTTGGATGAGCAGTTCTTC. Its translation is CASSLPRLDEQFF. V usage is TRBV5-1 and J usage is TRBJ2-1; no clear D gene. Trimming took off 1 base at V and 8 bases at J, with 10 bases between the two ends. This CDR3 has 13 residues. Germline CDR1 is SGHRS and CDR2 is YFSETQ.

V gene TRBV18 combines with J gene TRBJ1-5, with 8 bases fitting TRBD1. The germline V gene encodes CDR1 KGHSH and CDR2 LQKENI. V shed 3 bases and J 5 bases; nucleotides not matched to a gene: 0. The CDR3 extends over 13 amino acids. CDR3 nucleotides: TGTGCCAGCTCACCGACAGGGGATCAGCCCCAGCATTTT. Encoded protein: CASSPTGDQPQHF.

Written as DNA, the CDR3 is TGTGCCAGCAGCTTGTTAGCGACAGACACAGATACGCAGTATTTT. This gives the protein CASSLLATDTDTQYF. The chain employs TRBV5-4 and TRBJ2-3, with D tentatively TRBD1 or TRBD2 (5 bases each). CDR3 size: 15 residues. Looked up from germline, CDR1 is SGHNT and CDR2 is YYREEE (reference sequence). The V end was cut by 1 base, the J end by 2 bases, with 11 bases between.

Here the CDR3 reads CASSLSRLDNEQFF. The CDR3 bases are TGTGCCAGCAGCCTTTCACGGTTAGACAATGAGCAGTTCTTC. This rearrangement joins TRBV27 to TRBJ2-1; D call uncertain. The germline V and J ends were trimmed by 6 bases and 5 bases, with 14 bases remaining between them. From germline, CDR1 is MNHEY and CDR2 SMNVEV (reference sequence). This CDR3 contains 14 residues.

The CDR3 here is CASSPNRDTQYF. The CDR3 nucleotides read TGTGCCAGCTCACCGAACCGGGATACGCAGTATTTT. J is TRBJ2-3 and V is TRBV18; D not resolved. This CDR3 is 12 amino acids long. V was cut by 3 bases and J by 6 bases, with 7 bases left in between. Germline V gene sequence: CDR1 KGHSH, CDR2 LQKENI.

This chain joins TRBV5-1 and TRBJ2-1; TRBD1 matches at 10 bases. With 5 bases clipped from V and 6 bases from J, the junction kept 5 bases outside the gene matches. Germline V gene lookup returns CDR1 SGHRS and CDR2 YFSETQ. The CDR3 spans 14 residues. As DNA, the CDR3 is TGCGCCAGCAGGGGACAGGGGTCTGTCAATGAGCAGTTCTTC. Its protein is CASRGQGSVNEQFF.

This chain connects TRBV27 to TRBJ2-6; D uncertain. The CDR3 consists of 16 residues. V lost 5 bases and J 4 bases, leaving 15 bases between the germline ends. The germline V gene encodes CDR1 MNHEY and CDR2 SMNVEV (reference sequence). The CDR3 DNA sequence: TGTGCCAGCAGTCGAACCGGCAGGATCGGGGCCAACGTCCTGACTTTC. Its protein product is CASSRTGRIGANVLTF.

The V call is TRBV30, the J call TRBJ1-1, with 8 bases that match TRBD1. The CDR3 loop spans 16 amino acids. Germline V gene sequence: CDR1 GTSNPN, CDR2 SVGIG (reference sequence). The V and J ends lost 3 bases and 4 bases, in that order; junction bases with no gene match: 13. The CDR3 nucleotides read TGTGCCTGGAGCGCCCGGGGCAGGGGGCGTCTCACTGAAGCTTTCTTT. Its translation: CAWSARGRGRLTEAFF. Looking up the rest from reference TRBV30 and TRBJ1-1 gives the full variable domain: SQTIHQWPATLVQPVGSPLSLECTVEGTSNPNLYWYRQAAGRGLQLLFYSVGIGQISSEVPQNLSASRPQDRQFILSSKKLLLSDSGFYLCAWSARGRGRLTEAFFGQGTRLTVV.

V gene TRBV7-9 combines with J gene TRBJ2-4; 8 bases map to TRBD2. Per germline, CDR1 SEHNR and CDR2 FQNEAQ (reference sequence). J was trimmed by 1 base and V by 2 bases; bases with no gene match: 1. The CDR3 length is 15 residues. CDR3: CASSLSGGAKNIQYF. CDR3 sequence (DNA): TGTGCCAGCAGCTTAAGCGGGGGTGCCAAAAACATTCAGTACTTC. The whole variable domain, filled in from reference TRBV7-9 and TRBJ2-4, reads DTGVSQNPRHKITKRGQNVTFRCDPISEHNRLYWYRQTLGQGPEFLTYFQNEAQLEKSRLLSDRFSAERPKGSFSTLEIQRTEQGDSAMYLCASSLSGGAKNIQYFGAGTRLSVL.

This chain connects TRBV9 to TRBJ1-6; 9 nucleotides line up with TRBD1. Germline lookup yields CDR1 SGDLS and CDR2 YYNGEE. With V trimmed by 3 bases and J by 7 bases, 2 bases remained unmatched. This CDR3 contains 14 residues. CDR3 protein: CASSAGTGNSPLHF. DNA for the CDR3: TGTGCCAGCAGCGCCGGGACAGGGAATTCACCCCTCCACTTT.

The V gene is TRBV9, the J gene TRBJ2-3, with D possibly TRBD2 on 5 matching bases. This CDR3 is 16 amino acids long. V lost 3 bases and J 2 bases, leaving 16 bases between the germline ends. Germline CDR1 reads SGDLS; CDR2 reads YYNGEE. The CDR3 loop reads CASSGRTGSITDTQYF. CDR3 DNA: TGTGCCAGCAGCGGGAGGACTGGATCAATCACAGATACGCAGTATTTT.

This clone was counted only a few times. J is TRBJ1-1 and V is TRBV11-3; the D gene is possibly TRBD1 (6 bases). Germline lookup yields CDR1 SGHNT and CDR2 YENEEA. V was trimmed by 5 bases and J by 3 bases, leaving 16 bases between them. This CDR3 is 15 amino acids long. The chain's CDR3 is CASSPPGARDTEAFF. CDR3 bases: TGTGCCAGCAGCCCCCCGGGGGCTCGGGACACTGAAGCTTTCTTT.